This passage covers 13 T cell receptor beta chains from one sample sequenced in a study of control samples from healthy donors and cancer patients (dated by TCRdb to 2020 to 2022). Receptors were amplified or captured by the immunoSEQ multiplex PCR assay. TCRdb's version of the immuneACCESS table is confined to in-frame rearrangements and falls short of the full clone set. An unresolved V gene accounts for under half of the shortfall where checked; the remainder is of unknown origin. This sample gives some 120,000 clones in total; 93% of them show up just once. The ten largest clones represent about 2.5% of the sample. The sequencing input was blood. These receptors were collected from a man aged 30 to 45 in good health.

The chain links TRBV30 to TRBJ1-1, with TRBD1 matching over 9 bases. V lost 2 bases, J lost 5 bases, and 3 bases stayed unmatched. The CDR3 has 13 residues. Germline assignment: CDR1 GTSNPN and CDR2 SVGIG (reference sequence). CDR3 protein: CAWSTGTGTEAFF. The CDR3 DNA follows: TGTGCCTGGAGTACCGGGACAGGGACTGAAGCTTTCTTT.

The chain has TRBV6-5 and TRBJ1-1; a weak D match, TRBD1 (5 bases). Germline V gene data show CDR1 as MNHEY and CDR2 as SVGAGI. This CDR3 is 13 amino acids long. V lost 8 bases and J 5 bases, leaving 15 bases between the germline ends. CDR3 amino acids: CASGSRGGTEAFF. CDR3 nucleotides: TGTGCCAGCGGGTCTAGGGGCGGGACTGAAGCTTTCTTT.

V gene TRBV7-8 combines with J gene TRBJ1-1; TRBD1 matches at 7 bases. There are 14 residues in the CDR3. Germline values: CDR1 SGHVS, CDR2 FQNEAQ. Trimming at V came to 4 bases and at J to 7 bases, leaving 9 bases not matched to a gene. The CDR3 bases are TGTGCCAGCAGCTCCCCGACAGGGAAGAATGAAGCTTTCTTT. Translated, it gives CASSSPTGKNEAFF.

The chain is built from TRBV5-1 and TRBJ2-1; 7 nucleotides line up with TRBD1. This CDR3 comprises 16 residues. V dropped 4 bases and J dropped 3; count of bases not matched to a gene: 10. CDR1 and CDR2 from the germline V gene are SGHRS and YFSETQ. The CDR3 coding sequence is TGCGCCAGCAGCCCGTACCCGGGACAGAGCTACAATGAGCAGTTCTTC. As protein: CASSPYPGQSYNEQFF.

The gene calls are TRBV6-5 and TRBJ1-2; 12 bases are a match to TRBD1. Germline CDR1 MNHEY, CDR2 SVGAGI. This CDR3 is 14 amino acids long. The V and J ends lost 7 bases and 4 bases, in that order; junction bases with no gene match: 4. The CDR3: CASTTGQGAYGYTF. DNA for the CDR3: TGTGCCAGCACCACGGGACAGGGGGCCTATGGCTACACCTTC.

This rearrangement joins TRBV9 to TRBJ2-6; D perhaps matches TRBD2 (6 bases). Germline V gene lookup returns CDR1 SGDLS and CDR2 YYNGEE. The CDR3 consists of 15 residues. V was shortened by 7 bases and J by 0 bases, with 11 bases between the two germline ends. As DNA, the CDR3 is TGTGCCAGCGGCCGGGGGATCTCTGGGGCCAACGTCCTGACTTTC. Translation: CASGRGISGANVLTF.

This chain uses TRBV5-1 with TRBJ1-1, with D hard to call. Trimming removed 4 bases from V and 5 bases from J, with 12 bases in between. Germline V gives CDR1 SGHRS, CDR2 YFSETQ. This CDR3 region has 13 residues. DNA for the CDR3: TGCGCCAGCAGCCCGTTAGAGGGTACTGAAGCTTTCTTT. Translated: CASSPLEGTEAFF.

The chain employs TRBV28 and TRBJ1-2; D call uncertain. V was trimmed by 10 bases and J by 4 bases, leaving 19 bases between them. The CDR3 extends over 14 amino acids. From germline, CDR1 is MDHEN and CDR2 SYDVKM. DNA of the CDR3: TGTGCCACCATCCCGCAGTTGGTCCCCTATGGCTACACCTTC. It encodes CATIPQLVPYGYTF.

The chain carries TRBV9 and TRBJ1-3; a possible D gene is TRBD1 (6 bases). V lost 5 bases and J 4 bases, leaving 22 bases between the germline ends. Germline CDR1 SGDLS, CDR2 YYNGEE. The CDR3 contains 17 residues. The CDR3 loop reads CASSDLTGNRIGNTIYF. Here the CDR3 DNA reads TGTGCCAGCAGTGATTTAACAGGGAATCGAATCGGAAACACCATATATTTT.

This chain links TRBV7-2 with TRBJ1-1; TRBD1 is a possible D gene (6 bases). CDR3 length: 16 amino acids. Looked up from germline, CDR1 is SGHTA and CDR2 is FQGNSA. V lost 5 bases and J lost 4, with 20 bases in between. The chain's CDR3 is CASSLRDTGGSTEAFF. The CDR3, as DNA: TGTGCCAGCAGCCTCCGGGACACCGGAGGTAGCACTGAAGCTTTCTTT.

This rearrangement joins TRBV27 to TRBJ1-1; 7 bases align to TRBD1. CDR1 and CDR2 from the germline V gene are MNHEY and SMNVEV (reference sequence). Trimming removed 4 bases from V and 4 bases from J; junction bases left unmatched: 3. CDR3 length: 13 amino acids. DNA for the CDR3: TGTGCCAGCAGTTCCAGGGGGTTCACTGAAGCTTTCTTT. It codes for CASSSRGFTEAFF.

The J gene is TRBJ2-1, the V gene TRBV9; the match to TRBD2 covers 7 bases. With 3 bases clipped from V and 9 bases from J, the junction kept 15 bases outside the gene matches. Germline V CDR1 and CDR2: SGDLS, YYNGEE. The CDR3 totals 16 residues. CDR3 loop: CASSGGGAGKKGEQFF. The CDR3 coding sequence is TGTGCCAGCAGCGGGGGAGGGGCAGGGAAGAAAGGTGAGCAGTTCTTC.

CDR3 in DNA: TGTGCCAGCGTATTGAAACAGGGCCCTTATGGCTACACCTTC. Residues: CASVLKQGPYGYTF. The chain recombines TRBV27 with TRBJ1-2, with D perhaps matching TRBD1 (6 bases). V gave up 8 bases and J gave up 5 bases, with 18 bases separating them. Germline loops: CDR1 MNHEY, CDR2 SMNVEV (reference sequence). CDR3 length: 14 residues.